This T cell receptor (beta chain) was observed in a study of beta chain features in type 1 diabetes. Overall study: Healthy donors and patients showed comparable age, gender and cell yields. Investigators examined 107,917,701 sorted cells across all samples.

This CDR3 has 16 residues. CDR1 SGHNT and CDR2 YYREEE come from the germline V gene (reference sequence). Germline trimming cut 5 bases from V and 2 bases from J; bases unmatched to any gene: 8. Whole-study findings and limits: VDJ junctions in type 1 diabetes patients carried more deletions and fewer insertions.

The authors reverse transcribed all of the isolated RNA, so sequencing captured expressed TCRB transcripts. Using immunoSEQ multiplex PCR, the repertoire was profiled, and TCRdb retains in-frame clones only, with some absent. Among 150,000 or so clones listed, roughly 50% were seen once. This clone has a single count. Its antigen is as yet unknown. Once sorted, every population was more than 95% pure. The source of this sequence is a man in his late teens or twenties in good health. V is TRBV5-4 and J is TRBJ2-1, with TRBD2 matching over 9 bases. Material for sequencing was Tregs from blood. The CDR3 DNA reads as TGTGCCAGCAGGAGCGGGGGGACCCGAACCTACAATGAGCAGTTCTTC. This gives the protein CASRSGGTRTYNEQFF.